Given below is one T cell receptor beta chain in context. Its antigen is not known. Trimming took 2 bases from V and 7 from J, leaving 9 bases between them. Germline loops: CDR1 MNHEY, CDR2 SVGEGT. The CDR3 totals 13 residues. These data are taken from a study of T-cell reconstitution after alpha-beta-depleted transplantation in children. Study-wide findings and caveats: The study traced high day-60 TCRbeta diversity in some patients to surviving recipient T cells and thymic progenitors. When one year had passed after transplant, most T-cell counts and diversity came from newly produced T cells. Approximately two months post-transplant, alpha-beta T cells reportedly originated from several hundred expanded graft clones.

During its preparation, the TCRbeta library received unique molecular identifiers. From the PCR reads, TCRdb called clonotypes with MiXCR, one entry per CDR3 protein. The table shows hundreds of thousands of distinct CDR3 sequences, with 10% to 15% occurring only once. The chain carries TRBV6-2 or TRBV6-3 and TRBJ2-4; D call uncertain. The source of this sequence is a girl aged 2-10 years with congenital amegakaryocytic thrombocytopenia, due to receive a stem cell transplant. Sequenced here: PBMCs, sampled before TCRalphabeta/CD19-depleted stem cell transplant. CDR3 nucleotides: TGTGCCAGCAGTTACACGGGTGATAACATTCAGTACTTC. It specifies CASSYTGDNIQYF.